One and the same sample provided the 22 T cell receptor beta chains below, sequenced in a study of T cell responses to AZD1222 COVID-19 vaccine. Sequencing was performed with immunoSEQ multiplex PCR; in TCRdb, only in-frame clones are kept and a portion is missing. The table records some 120,000 clones, 85% to 90% of them present only once. The source was peripheral blood, collected on day 0 of AZD1222 vaccination. These TCRs come from an adult in good health.

The chain employs TRBV4-1 and TRBJ1-3; 7 bases agree with TRBD1. Unmatched junction bases numbered 5, after V lost 0 bases and J lost 0 bases. In germline, CDR1 is MGHRA, CDR2 YSYEKL. This CDR3 is 17 amino acids long. The CDR3 protein is CASSQEWAGGSGNTIYF. Written as DNA, the CDR3 is TGCGCCAGCAGCCAAGAGTGGGCAGGGGGCTCTGGAAACACCATATATTTT.

V and J are TRBV27 and TRBJ1-2; no clear D. Germline V gives CDR1 MNHEY, CDR2 SMNVEV (reference sequence). The CDR3 extends over 12 amino acids. Trimming shortened V by 5 bases and J by 8 bases, and 12 bases separated the two germline ends. The CDR3 is CASSPDGRGYTF. Here the CDR3 DNA reads TGTGCCAGCAGTCCTGATGGACGCGGCTACACCTTC.

The V gene is TRBV29-1, the J gene TRBJ1-2; unclear D gene. The V and J ends lost 4 bases and 3 bases respectively, with 24 bases between them. Germline CDR1 SQVTM, CDR2 ANQGSEA. This CDR3 region has 17 residues. The CDR3 reads CSVAQGGSGRNYYGYTF. Written as DNA, the CDR3 is TGCAGCGTTGCCCAAGGCGGCAGTGGACGGAACTACTATGGCTACACCTTC.

This clone has only one observation. CDR3 protein: CASSQDTDLQGQLYGYTF. CDR3 bases: TGTGCCAGCAGCCAAGATACCGACTTACAGGGGCAACTCTATGGCTACACCTTC. The rearrangement links TRBV3-1 (or the pseudogene TRBV3-2) to TRBJ1-2; TRBD1 agrees at 7 bases. The CDR3 spans 18 residues. The germline V gene has CDR1 LGHDT and CDR2 YNNKEL (reference sequence). V was pared by 0 bases and J by 4 bases, with 14 bases of the junction left unmatched.

CDR3: CASRILEATGELFF. Written as DNA, the CDR3 is TGTGCCAGTCGCATTCTAGAGGCCACCGGGGAGCTGTTTTTT. The genes are TRBV6-5 and TRBJ2-2; no clear D. Germline V CDR1 and CDR2: MNHEY, SVGAGI. V was trimmed by 9 bases and J by 4 bases, leaving 15 bases between them. This CDR3 is built from 14 residues.

The chain carries TRBV10-3 and TRBJ2-5; 8 bases are shared with TRBD2. V dropped 2 bases and J dropped 4; count of bases not matched to a gene: 15. The CDR3 has 18 amino acids. CDR1 and CDR2 from the germline V gene are ENHRY and SYGVKD. The chain's CDR3 is CAISETLGGAGVRETQYF. The DNA of the CDR3 is TGTGCCATCAGTGAGACCCTGGGGGGAGCGGGGGTACGAGAGACCCAGTACTTC.

This rearrangement joins TRBV5-4 to TRBJ2-3, with D unclear. Deletions cut 3 bases from V and 6 bases from J, with 17 bases between. Germline CDR1 is SGHNT and CDR2 is YYREEE (reference sequence). This CDR3 contains 15 residues. In DNA, the CDR3 is TGTGCCAGCAGCTCACCCCCTGTGGGTACGGATACGCAGTATTTT. Translated: CASSSPPVGTDTQYF.

The genes are TRBV27 and TRBJ2-5; D unclear. This CDR3 contains 14 residues. Per germline, CDR1 MNHEY and CDR2 SMNVEV (reference sequence). Deletions cut 2 bases from V and 1 base from J, with 8 bases between. DNA of the CDR3: TGTGCCAGCAGTTTACGCGGATCCCAAGAGACCCAGTACTTC. Translating gives CASSLRGSQETQYF.

The CDR3 is CSVEASLTATLVNEQFF. For the CDR3, the DNA is TGCAGCGTTGAAGCCAGCCTGACAGCCACTCTGGTCAATGAGCAGTTCTTC. V and J are TRBV29-1 and TRBJ2-1; D possibly corresponds to TRBD1 (5 bases). Germline assignment: CDR1 SQVTM and CDR2 ANQGSEA. Between the trimmed V and J ends, which lost 1 base and 6 bases, there was a span of 22 bases. The CDR3 spans 17 residues.

This clone appeared a single time. The chain joins TRBV27 to TRBJ2-5, with no clear D. The CDR3 loop spans 15 amino acids. Germline V gene lookup returns CDR1 MNHEY and CDR2 SMNVEV (reference sequence). V lost 0 bases to trimming and J lost 3 bases, with 11 bases between them. CDR3 DNA: TGTGCCAGCAGTTTATCTACTTGGGGTAAAGAGACCCAGTACTTC. Encoded protein: CASSLSTWGKETQYF.

V is TRBV28 and J is TRBJ2-7; D is unclear. The CDR3 contains 12 residues. Trimming stripped 5 bases from V and 4 bases from J, with 9 bases between. Germline loops: CDR1 MDHEN, CDR2 SYDVKM. CDR3 sequence reads: CASSPTVYEQYF. As DNA, the CDR3 is TGTGCCAGCAGTCCGACCGTTTACGAGCAGTACTTC.

V usage is TRBV5-1 and J usage is TRBJ2-3, with D perhaps matching TRBD1 (5 bases). This CDR3 is built from 14 residues. Looked up from germline, CDR1 is SGHRS and CDR2 is YFSETQ. V gave up 0 bases and J gave up 5 bases, with 10 bases separating them. The CDR3 nucleotides read TGCGCCAGCAGCTTGGAGGGGATGGGAGATACGCAGTATTTT. Protein: CASSLEGMGDTQYF.

This clone was counted once. This rearrangement joins TRBV5-8 to TRBJ2-3, with D perhaps matching TRBD1 or TRBD2 (7 bases each). Between the trimmed V and J ends, which lost 3 bases and 3 bases, there was a span of 11 bases. This CDR3 region has 14 residues. Germline V gives CDR1 SGHTS, CDR2 YDEGEE. This CDR3 reads CASSSGGATDTQYF. DNA for the CDR3: TGTGCCAGCAGCTCAGGGGGGGCGACAGATACGCAGTATTTT. Complete variable domain (other parts from reference TRBV5-8 and TRBJ2-3): EAGVTQSPTHLIKTRGQQATLRCSPISGHTSVYWYQQALGLGLQFLLWYDEGEERNRGNFPPRFSGRQFPNYSSELNVNALELEDSALYLCASSSGGATDTQYFGPGTRLTVL.

The chain has TRBV7-8 and TRBJ2-1, with TRBD1 matching 12 bases. Germline lookup yields CDR1 SGHVS and CDR2 FQNEAQ. V was pared by 5 bases and J by 0 bases, with 8 bases of the junction left unmatched. The CDR3 is made up of 18 amino acids. The CDR3 DNA sequence: TGTGCCAGCAGCCACCGGGACAGGGGGCCCTCCTCCTACAATGAGCAGTTCTTC. It encodes CASSHRDRGPSSYNEQFF.

The chain carries TRBV7-9 and TRBJ1-6, with TRBD1 identical over 7 bases. This CDR3 region has 13 residues. Per germline, CDR1 SEHNR and CDR2 FQNEAQ (reference sequence). J was trimmed by 13 bases and V by 5 bases; bases with no gene match: 8. CDR3 DNA: TGTGCCAGCAGCGACTCTACAGGGGAGCCCCTCCACTTT. Protein sequence: CASSDSTGEPLHF. The whole variable domain, remainder taken from reference TRBV7-9 and TRBJ1-6, is DTGVSQNPRHKITKRGQNVTFRCDPISEHNRLYWYRQTLGQGPEFLTYFQNEAQLEKSRLLSDRFSAERPKGSFSTLEIQRTEQGDSAMYLCASSDSTGEPLHFGNGTRLTVT.

The V call is TRBV12-3 or TRBV12-4, the J call TRBJ1-2; no definite D call. There are 13 residues in the CDR3. The V gene lost 1 base and the J gene lost 7 bases, with 10 bases spanning the gap. This chain's CDR3 is CASSLGGGPGYTF. CDR3 coding DNA: TGTGCCAGCAGTTTAGGGGGAGGGCCTGGCTACACCTTC.

This clone showed up just once. This chain uses TRBV12-5 with TRBJ1-1, with D possibly matching TRBD1 (5 bases). This CDR3 spans 14 amino acids. V lost 5 bases and J lost 4, with 14 bases in between. Germline values: CDR1 LGHNT, CDR2 FRNRAP. The CDR3 protein is CASGGQGTSTEAFF. CDR3 bases: TGTGCTAGTGGTGGGCAGGGAACTAGCACTGAAGCTTTCTTT.

The chain is built from TRBV6-5 and TRBJ1-4; no definite D call. The V gene's germline CDR1 is MNHEY and CDR2 SVGAGI. Trimming removed 2 bases from V and 2 bases from J, with 3 bases in between. This CDR3 comprises 13 residues. CDR3 nucleotide sequence: TGTGCCAGCAGTTACCGGACTAATGAAAAACTGTTTTTT. Translation: CASSYRTNEKLFF.

The chain recombines TRBV11-1 with TRBJ1-1, with D tentatively TRBD1 (6 bases). V was shortened by 4 bases and J by 4 bases, with 13 bases between the two germline ends. Germline V lookup: CDR1 SGHAT, CDR2 FQDESV (reference sequence). The CDR3 is made up of 14 amino acids. CDR3 sequence (DNA): TGTGCCAGCAGCTCCGACAGGTGGAGCACTGAAGCTTTCTTT. Translated, it gives CASSSDRWSTEAFF.

Only one count was recorded for this clone. The rearrangement joins TRBV9 to TRBJ1-1, with D unresolved. The CDR3 contains 14 residues. CDR1 and CDR2 from the germline V gene are SGDLS and YYNGEE. V dropped 0 bases and J dropped 4 bases, with 10 bases sitting between them. This CDR3 reads CASSVVGKGTEAFF. Here the CDR3 DNA reads TGTGCCAGCAGCGTAGTGGGAAAGGGCACTGAAGCTTTCTTT.

The chain carries TRBV5-1 and TRBJ2-2, with TRBD1 matching 8 bases. The CDR3 is 15 residues long. The J segment lost 5 bases and the V segment lost 6 bases, leaving 9 bases of the junction unmatched. The V gene's germline CDR1 is SGHRS and CDR2 YFSETQ. The CDR3 coding sequence is TGCGCCAGCACCAGGGGAACAGGGGGAACCGGGGAGCTGTTTTTT. Translation: CASTRGTGGTGELFF.

The CDR3 loop reads CASSGGGYGYTF. CDR3 DNA sequence: TGTGCCAGCAGCGGAGGAGGGTATGGCTACACCTTC. The chain combines TRBV28 with TRBJ1-2; D gene unclear. The CDR3 loop spans 12 amino acids. The V and J ends lost 6 bases and 5 bases respectively, with 10 bases between them. Germline CDR1 is MDHEN and CDR2 is SYDVKM.